This T cell receptor beta chain was identified in a study of tumor-infiltrating lymphocytes in primary liver carcinoma. Broader study findings: Pairs comparing tumor with adjacent tissue or blood overlapped less than pairs drawn from tumor regions. Tumors reached a significantly greater top-250-clone fraction than blood did (p = 0.039).

Total RNA (roughly 550 ng) served as template for TCR beta cDNA synthesis primed by a constant-region primer. Library construction for TCR beta comprised three nested multiplex PCR rounds performed with slightly modified ARM-PCR. PCR rounds one and two used TRBV1-TRBV30 forward primers with a C-beta reverse primer for 10 cycles each. TCRdb called the multiplex PCR reads again in MiXCR, with one record for every CDR3 protein. The sample yields approximately 110,000 distinct CDR3 sequences, less than 80% seen once. Co-extracting RNA and DNA was done with roughly 17-32 mg of unsorted bulk tissue as input. Primary liver carcinoma, confirmed by histopathology, was surgically resected. CDR3 length equals 15 residues. The trim removed 4 bases at V and 2 bases at J, leaving 6 bases unmatched. CDR1 is MRHNA and CDR2 is SNTAGT in the germline V gene. Note on this clonotype: What it binds is not known. A much larger clone sits a single nucleotide away, making a read error possible.

What was sequenced was liver tumor tissue from sampling region 1. Subset specified: tumor region T1, superior pole. The chain is built from TRBV6-4 and TRBJ2-3; 7 bases fit TRBD2. The origin of this receptor is a woman aged 60-75 years with primary liver carcinoma and hepatitis B virus infection. CDR3 sequence (DNA): TGTGCCAGCAGTGTTATAGCGGGCCCCACAGATACGCAGTATTTT. Its translation: CASSVIAGPTDTQYF.